A single sample is the source of the 26 T cell receptor beta chains below, sequenced in a study of T cell repertoires in cytomegalovirus infection (dated by TCRdb to about 2019). The instrument given in TCRdb is Illumina HiSeq 1500. TCRdb reprocessed the public reads (quality trimming at Q25 with fastp, clone calling with MiXCR) and kept in-frame beta chains. Each CDR3 protein gets just one entry, which takes the most common genes and DNA from the rows behind it. The sample data list 510,000 or so distinct CDR3 sequences, and about a quarter of these were observed just once. The leading ten clones occupy 13% of the sample. Sequencing input: PBMCs. The receptors were gathered from a human donor in good health (CMV status not recorded). Some clones in this sample may be carry-over from other donors' samples.

The rearrangement links TRBV6-2 or TRBV6-3 to TRBJ2-1; TRBD1 agrees at 10 bases. The germline CDR1 and CDR2 sequences are MNHEY and SVGEGT. Losses at the gene ends were 0 bases for V and 6 bases for J; bases not matched to a gene: 8. The CDR3 is 17 amino acids. In DNA form, the CDR3 reads TGTGCCAGCAGTTACTCGGGGGGACAGGGGATTTCCAATGAGCAGTTCTTC. Translating gives CASSYSGGQGISNEQFF.

This chain connects TRBV20-1 to TRBJ2-6, with no clear D. Germline V gene sequence: CDR1 DFQATT, CDR2 SNEGSKA (reference sequence). V was pared by 3 bases and J by 4 bases, with 10 bases between. The CDR3 is made up of 14 amino acids. The DNA of the CDR3 is TGCAGTGCTAGGGTGCTCGGGGGGGCCAACGTCCTGACTTTC. Its translation is CSARVLGGANVLTF.

In its sample, this clonotype was seen many times. The chain links TRBV7-2 to TRBJ2-6; the D is unclear. The CDR3 totals 16 residues. CDR1 and CDR2 from the germline V gene are SGHTA and FQGNSA. V was pared by 6 bases and J by 3 bases, with 15 bases between. CDR3 nucleotide sequence: TGTGCCAGCAGTCCTTTGGGTCCAGGTGGGGCCAACGTCCTGACTTTC. Translated, it gives CASSPLGPGGANVLTF.

This clonotype occurred many times. V is TRBV15 and J is TRBJ2-2; a possible D gene is TRBD2 (7 bases). Trimming shortened V by 2 bases and J by 3 bases, and 13 bases separated the two germline ends. Germline V lookup: CDR1 LNHNV, CDR2 YYDKDF (reference sequence). The CDR3 has 16 amino acids. CDR3 in DNA: TGTGCCACCAGCAGAAGGGCGGGGGCAGACACCGGGGAGCTGTTTTTT. It translates to CATSRRAGADTGELFF. The full variable domain, with the rest looked up from reference TRBV15 and TRBJ2-2, is DAMVIQNPRYQVTQFGKPVTLSCSQTLNHNVMYWYQQKSSQAPKLLFHYYDKDFNNEADTPDNFQSRRPNTSFCFLDIRSPGLGDTAMYLCATSRRAGADTGELFFGEGSRLTVL.

This clonotype was seen many times. The J gene is TRBJ1-4, the V gene TRBV7-2; 9 bases line up with TRBD1. CDR1 SGHTA and CDR2 FQGNSA come from the germline V gene. The CDR3 covers 15 residues. Unmatched junction bases numbered 6, after V lost 2 bases and J lost 8 bases. The CDR3 DNA follows: TGTGCCAGCAGCTTATCTCTTGGGACAGGGGAAAAACTGTTTTTT. This gives the protein CASSLSLGTGEKLFF.

This clonotype was recorded many times. The chain has TRBV7-2 and TRBJ2-7, with D unresolved. This CDR3 comprises 14 residues. With 6 bases removed from V and 5 bases from J, the gap between germline ends came to 17 bases. The germline gives CDR1 SGHTA, CDR2 FQGNSA. The CDR3 sequence is CASSPLIPKNEQYF. The CDR3 DNA follows: TGTGCCAGCAGTCCTTTAATCCCCAAAAACGAGCAGTACTTC.

The chain uses TRBV10-3 and TRBJ1-1; unclear D gene. V lost 0 bases to trimming and J lost 2 bases, with 10 bases between them. From germline, CDR1 is ENHRY and CDR2 SYGVKD. The CDR3 runs 15 residues. The chain's CDR3 is CAISESAASNTEAFF. For the CDR3, the DNA is TGTGCCATCAGTGAGTCCGCAGCTTCTAACACTGAAGCTTTCTTT.

The chain employs TRBV2 and TRBJ1-2, with D possibly TRBD1 on 5 matching bases. CDR1 is SNHLY and CDR2 is FYNNEI in the germline V gene. The CDR3 runs to 13 residues. Trimming cost V 6 bases and J 2 bases, with 10 bases left between them. Here the CDR3 DNA reads TGTGCCAGCAGGGGGGGAAGGAACTATGGCTACACCTTC. This gives the protein CASRGGRNYGYTF.

The chain joins TRBV19 to TRBJ2-1, with a possible D match to TRBD2 (5 bases). Germline V gene lookup returns CDR1 LNHDA and CDR2 SQIVND (reference sequence). V lost 3 bases, J lost 6 bases, and 9 bases lay in between. This CDR3 comprises 13 residues. The CDR3 DNA reads as TGTGCCAGTAGTATCCTAGCCCGCAATGAGCAGTTCTTC. Protein: CASSILARNEQFF.

This clonotype was observed at least ten times. The rearrangement uses TRBV12-5 and TRBJ1-5; D not resolved. CDR1 is LGHNT, CDR2 FRNRAP, per germline. Trimming left V 0 bases short and J 5 bases short, with 14 bases between. The CDR3 spans 16 residues. The DNA for the CDR3 is TGTGCTAGTGGTTTGGTACTCGGGTTCAACGATCAGCCCCAGCATTTT. Encoded protein: CASGLVLGFNDQPQHF.

The V and J genes are TRBV18 and TRBJ2-7, with D maybe TRBD1 (6 bases). CDR3 size: 19 residues. Trimming stripped 3 bases from V and 0 bases from J, with 24 bases between. Germline loops: CDR1 KGHSH, CDR2 LQKENI. The CDR3 DNA follows: TGTGCCAGCTCACCGTACAGGGTCTTAGGCCCTGGTGTCTCCTACGAGCAGTACTTC. Encoded protein: CASSPYRVLGPGVSYEQYF.

In its sample, this clonotype was seen many times. The V call is TRBV7-2, the J call TRBJ1-1, with D possibly being TRBD1 (6 bases). Germline loops: CDR1 SGHTA, CDR2 FQGNSA. The CDR3 has 16 amino acids. V gave up 3 bases and J gave up 4 bases, with 18 bases separating them. DNA of the CDR3: TGTGCCAGCAGCTTTTTTGCTTCAGGGGCGGGCACTGAAGCTTTCTTT. The encoded protein is CASSFFASGAGTEAFF.

V usage is TRBV4-3 and J usage is TRBJ1-2; D is possibly TRBD1 (6 bases). V lost 3 bases and J 5 bases, leaving 16 bases between the germline ends. The CDR3 is 15 residues long. Germline-derived CDR1 and CDR2 are LGHNA and YSLEER. This CDR3 reads CASSQGGASGYGYTF. In DNA, the CDR3 is TGCGCCAGCAGCCAGGGGGGGGCCTCGGGGTATGGCTACACCTTC.

This clonotype was seen more than once but under ten times. The V call is TRBV10-3, the J call TRBJ2-7, with 12 bases aligning to TRBD1. CDR3 length equals 14 residues. CDR1 ENHRY and CDR2 SYGVKD come from the germline V gene. The V segment lost 4 bases and the J segment 7 bases; nucleotides outside the gene matches: 5. The CDR3 spells CAISARDRGQEQYV. The CDR3 nucleotides are TGTGCCATCAGTGCCCGGGACAGGGGGCAAGAGCAGTACGTC.

This CDR3 is CASSLVAGGVTGELFF. DNA for the CDR3: TGTGCCAGCAGCTTGGTAGCGGGAGGCGTCACCGGGGAGCTGTTTTTT. The J gene is TRBJ2-2, the V gene TRBV5-6; 10 bases are shared with TRBD2. The CDR3 totals 16 residues. With V trimmed by 0 bases and J by 4 bases, 3 bases remained unmatched. Germline CDR1 is SGHDT and CDR2 is YYEEEE.

This clonotype was counted ten times or more. The J gene is TRBJ2-2, the V gene TRBV12-3 or TRBV12-4; TRBD2 agrees at 13 bases. The CDR3 covers 18 residues. With V trimmed by 4 bases and J by 6 bases, 11 bases remained unmatched. The CDR3 loop reads CASSSYTGLAGDPGELFF. CDR3 nucleotides: TGTGCCAGCAGTTCCTATACTGGACTAGCGGGAGACCCCGGGGAGCTGTTTTTT.

This rearrangement joins TRBV24-1 to TRBJ2-5, with D possibly being TRBD1 or TRBD2 (6 bases each). The CDR3 loop spans 16 amino acids. The ends were cut back, 3 bases at V and 5 bases at J, with 18 bases in the middle. The germline CDR1 and CDR2 sequences are KGHDR and SFDVKD. The CDR3 DNA is TGTGCCACCAGTGATGCGTACAGGGACTTTGGGGAGACCCAGTACTTC. Residues: CATSDAYRDFGETQYF.

Only a few counts were recorded for this clonotype. The chain links TRBV5-6 to TRBJ1-1; no reliable D call. This CDR3 has 11 amino acids. V lost 0 bases and J 5 bases, leaving 2 bases between the germline ends. Germline V gives CDR1 SGHDT, CDR2 YYEEEE. CDR3 nucleotide sequence: TGTGCCAGCAGCTTGGAGACTGAAGCTTTCTTT. Translated, it gives CASSLETEAFF.

This clonotype has only a few counts. This chain uses TRBV29-1 with TRBJ2-7, with TRBD2 identical over 9 bases. CDR1 is SQVTM and CDR2 is ANQGSEA in the germline V gene. CDR3 length: 14 residues. V shed 6 bases, J shed 4 bases, and the junction held 10 bases outside the gene matches. This CDR3 is CSVKTGLAGYEQYF. The CDR3 DNA reads TGCAGCGTCAAAACCGGGCTAGCGGGATACGAGCAGTACTTC.

The chain has TRBV12-3 or TRBV12-4 and TRBJ1-5; D gene uncertain. The CDR3 has 12 residues. The ends were cut back, 8 bases at V and 8 bases at J, with 13 bases in the middle. Here the CDR3 reads CASGEEFKPQHF. CDR3 in DNA: TGTGCCAGCGGGGAAGAATTTAAGCCCCAGCATTTT.

This clonotype was seen many times. This CDR3 is CASSHGQGKETQYF. As DNA, the CDR3 is TGTGCCAGCAGCCACGGACAGGGGAAAGAGACCCAGTACTTC. The rearrangement joins TRBV7-2 to TRBJ2-5; 9 positions agree with TRBD1. Germline CDR1 reads SGHTA; CDR2 reads FQGNSA. V lost 5 bases, J lost 3 bases, and 4 bases stayed unmatched. The CDR3 is 14 residues long.

At least ten counts were recorded for this clonotype. The rearrangement links TRBV12-3 or TRBV12-4 to TRBJ2-3, with 10 bases identical to TRBD2. V shed 7 bases, J shed 1 base, and the junction held 2 bases outside the gene matches. The CDR3 extends over 14 amino acids. Written as DNA, the CDR3 is TGTGCCAGCACCCTAGCGGGAGGCACAGATACGCAGTATTTT. It translates to CASTLAGGTDTQYF.

This chain joins TRBV7-6 and TRBJ2-3; TRBD1 matches at 7 bases. J lost 1 base, V lost 5 bases, and 21 bases had no gene match. The CDR3 extends over 20 amino acids. The germline gives CDR1 SGHVS, CDR2 FNYEAQ. The CDR3: CASSQYPWQGVSTGTDTQYF. In nucleotides, the CDR3 is TGTGCCAGCAGCCAATACCCATGGCAGGGGGTTTCTACGGGCACAGATACGCAGTATTTT.

This CDR3 is CASSRLAPGQGVTGELFF. In DNA form, the CDR3 reads TGCGCCAGCAGCCGTCTCGCTCCGGGACAGGGAGTCACCGGGGAGCTGTTTTTT. The rearrangement links TRBV5-1 to TRBJ2-2; the match to TRBD1 covers 9 bases. The J segment lost 4 bases and the V segment lost 4 bases, leaving 14 bases of the junction unmatched. Germline V gene lookup returns CDR1 SGHRS and CDR2 YFSETQ. The CDR3 covers 18 residues.

This clonotype was recorded at least ten times. The chain uses TRBV27 and TRBJ2-2; no definite D call. Germline CDR1 is MNHEY and CDR2 is SMNVEV (reference sequence). This CDR3 contains 13 residues. V gave up 0 bases and J gave up 7 bases, with 6 bases separating them. The CDR3 region has the DNA TGTGCCAGCAGTTTATCGAAGGGCGGGGAGCTGTTTTTT. Translated, it gives CASSLSKGGELFF.

This clonotype was observed a few times. The rearrangement joins TRBV6-2 or TRBV6-3 to TRBJ2-1; either TRBD1 or TRBD2 may supply D (5 bases each). Germline CDR1 reads MNHEY; CDR2 reads SVGEGT. The CDR3 extends over 14 amino acids. V lost 9 bases to trimming and J lost 6 bases, with 18 bases between them. The CDR3 nucleotides are TGTGCCAGTGGCGTTAGGGGAGCCGGCAATGAGCAGTTCTTC. This codes for CASGVRGAGNEQFF.